This T cell receptor beta chain is from a study of T cells in Graves' hyperthyroidism and ophthalmopathy. V lost 8 bases and J lost 14; bases outside the gene matches: 14. The CDR3 length is 14 residues. Amplification targeted TCR beta CDR3 regions from RNA transcripts. An initial round of RT-PCR targeting the TCR CDR3 relied on the HTBI primer set. Each CDR3 protein gets one entry after TCRdb re-called the multiplex PCR reads with MiXCR. This table holds about 500,000 distinct CDR3 sequences, 16% found once. Broader study findings: Most expanded thyroid clonotypes above 0.001 recurred in blood. The model foresaw ophthalmopathy a median roughly 6 months prior to onset.

This clonotype occurred many times. Its antigen is unknown. In patients aged 18 to 65, hyperthyroidism was newly diagnosed, with duration under 2 months. Orbital computed tomography, thyroid ultrasound, serum thyroxine and TRAb, and clinical symptoms together informed the diagnoses. V usage is TRBV12-3 or TRBV12-4 and J usage is TRBJ2-5; 13 bases map to TRBD2. What was sequenced was blood. The clonotype originates from a woman in her late teens or twenties with Graves' hyperthyroidism. The CDR3 DNA is TGTGCCAGCGCCCCACGGACTAGCGGGGGCCGCCGCTACTTC. It encodes CASAPRTSGGRRYF.